Presented here are 32 T cell receptor beta chains from one specimen sequenced in a study of blood T cells in healthy people across ages. The use of a sample-barcoded 5' primer and a J-beta primer mix characterized a second PCR of 7 to 11 cycles. TCRdb reanalysed the 5' RACE reads using MiXCR and keeps one entry per CDR3 protein. Of around 780,000 distinct CDR3 sequences detected, approximately 53% appear once; the ten largest clones hold roughly 24%. Sequencing input: blood. Receptor source: a middle-aged man in good health.

The chain is built from TRBV21-1 and TRBJ2-3; the table's D call TRBD2 went unverified against the DNA. TRBV21-1 is classified as a pseudogene. This CDR3 spans 18 amino acids. CDR3 nucleotide sequence: TGTGCCAGCAGCGAGGGACTAGCTACACTGCGGGGCACAGATACGCAGTATTTT. This translates into CASSEGLATLRGTDTQYF.

The chain links TRBV5-1 to TRBJ2-1, with 14 bases identical to TRBD2. Trimming cost V 4 bases and J 3 bases; bases outside gene matches: 6. The CDR3 extends over 17 amino acids. CDR1 is SGHRS and CDR2 is YFSETQ in the germline V gene. The CDR3 region is CASSGGTSGRNYNEQFF. For the CDR3, the DNA is TGCGCCAGCAGCGGTGGGACTAGCGGGAGAAACTACAATGAGCAGTTCTTC.

The rearrangement joins TRBV6-1 to TRBJ2-1; no definite D call. The germline V and J ends were trimmed by 0 bases and 2 bases, with 11 bases remaining between them. The CDR3 spans 16 residues. The V gene's germline CDR1 is MNHNS and CDR2 SASEGT. CDR3 in amino acids: CASSEAVEGAYNEQFF. The CDR3 DNA reads TGTGCCAGCAGTGAAGCGGTGGAAGGTGCCTACAATGAGCAGTTCTTC.

This clonotype came up a few times. The chain joins TRBV11-3 to TRBJ2-1; tentative D call: TRBD1 (6 bases). The V end lost 1 base, the J end lost 4 bases, and 14 bases lay between the germline ends. The CDR3 runs 16 residues. In germline, CDR1 is SGHNT, CDR2 YENEEA. Here the CDR3 DNA reads TGTGCCAGCAGCTTAGGGGGAATAGGGGGATACAATGAGCAGTTCTTC. This sequence encodes CASSLGGIGGYNEQFF.

The rearrangement links TRBV9 to TRBJ1-1; no firm D call. V lost 2 bases, J lost 0 bases, and 2 bases lay in between. The CDR3 totals 12 residues. Germline loops: CDR1 SGDLS, CDR2 YYNGEE. The CDR3 sequence: CASSVLNTEAFF. The CDR3 DNA is TGTGCCAGCAGCGTCCTGAACACTGAAGCTTTCTTT.

The rearrangement links TRBV20-1 to TRBJ2-7, with a weak D call TRBD1 (5 bases). This CDR3 is 13 amino acids long. Germline V lookup: CDR1 DFQATT, CDR2 SNEGSKA (reference sequence). Trimming took off 6 bases at V and 1 base at J, with 13 bases between the two ends. CDR3 DNA sequence: TGCAGTGCCTTCGCCAGGGATTCCTACGAGCAGTACTTC. Its protein product is CSAFARDSYEQYF.

This clonotype was counted a few times. This rearrangement joins TRBV11-2 to TRBJ2-5; tentatively, D is TRBD2 (7 bases). The DNA matches TRBJ2-7 better at its end, which makes the J call doubtful. CDR3 size: 19 residues. The germline CDR1 and CDR2 sequences are SGHAT and FQNNGV. The CDR3 sequence is CASSLAAPDADSGAYEQYF. The CDR3 DNA reads as TGTGCCAGCAGCTTAGCGGCCCCTGACGCGGACAGCGGGGCCTACGAGCAGTACTTC.

The chain employs TRBV3-1 and TRBJ2-3; D call uncertain. Germline assignment: CDR1 LGHDT and CDR2 YNNKEL (reference sequence). The CDR3 extends over 17 amino acids. V dropped 0 bases and J dropped 1 base, with 14 bases sitting between them. CDR3 amino acids: CASSQDFGLGRTDTQYF. In DNA form, the CDR3 reads TGTGCCAGCAGCCAAGATTTCGGGCTTGGGCGCACAGATACGCAGTATTTT.

This clonotype is a singleton in its sample. V gene TRBV20-1 combines with J gene TRBJ2-4, with 9 bases lining up with TRBD2. Near its end, the DNA agrees better with TRBJ2-7, so the J call may be wrong. The CDR3 sequence is 16 residues long. The germline V gene has CDR1 DFQATT and CDR2 SNEGSKA (reference sequence). The CDR3 here is CSASGGLAGTPYEQYF. As DNA, the CDR3 is TGCAGTGCTAGTGGGGGGCTAGCGGGGACCCCCTACGAGCAGTACTTC.

This clonotype was counted only a few times. The rearrangement links TRBV10-3 to TRBJ1-4; 7 bases agree with TRBD1. The CDR3 sequence is 13 residues long. V was clipped by 6 bases and J by 8 bases; unmatched bases: 6. Germline V lookup: CDR1 ENHRY, CDR2 SYGVKD. The CDR3 DNA follows: TGTGCCATCAGCCTGGACAGGTTAGAAAAACTGTTTTTT. Protein sequence: CAISLDRLEKLFF.

This clonotype showed up just a few times. CDR3 nucleotide sequence: TGTGCCAGCAGTTTAGTGGGAACGGGCACTGAAGCTTTCTTT. Translation gives CASSLVGTGTEAFF. J is TRBJ1-1 and V is TRBV12-3 or TRBV12-4; no definite D call. The germline V and J ends were trimmed by 1 base and 4 bases, with 10 bases remaining between them. This CDR3 is 14 amino acids long.

This clonotype was picked up one time. This chain uses TRBV28 with TRBJ1-2; D is unresolved. This CDR3 is 15 amino acids long. From germline, CDR1 is MDHEN and CDR2 SYDVKM. Trimming took 7 bases from V and 4 from J, leaving 19 bases between them. The chain's CDR3 is CASKGRLVLSYGYTF. CDR3 bases: TGTGCCAGCAAGGGCAGGTTGGTGCTATCCTATGGCTACACCTTC.

The CDR3 loop reads CSARDPRAQETQYF. As DNA, the CDR3 is TGCAGTGCTAGAGATCCCCGGGCCCAAGAGACCCAGTACTTC. The chain carries TRBV20-1 and TRBJ2-5; D is undetermined. Germline V gene lookup returns CDR1 DFQATT and CDR2 SNEGSKA (reference sequence). Trimming pared 0 bases from V and 1 base from J, leaving 9 bases between. The CDR3 consists of 14 residues.

The genes are TRBV28 and TRBJ1-5, with 8 bases fitting TRBD1. The CDR3 is made up of 17 amino acids. In germline, CDR1 is MDHEN, CDR2 SYDVKM. Unmatched junction bases numbered 14, after V lost 6 bases and J lost 4 bases. The CDR3 is CASSPLGRTGGNQPQHF. CDR3 bases: TGTGCCAGCAGCCCTCTCGGCCGAACAGGGGGAAATCAGCCCCAGCATTTT.

This sequence joins TRBV24-1 and TRBJ2-3, with 13 bases lining up with TRBD2. The CDR3 runs to 19 residues. Trimming removed 1 base from V and 4 bases from J; junction bases left unmatched: 10. From germline, CDR1 is KGHDR and CDR2 SFDVKD. CDR3 bases: TGTGCCACCAGTGATTTCCAAAAACCGGGACTAGCGGGACCAGATACGCAGTATTTT. Translation: CATSDFQKPGLAGPDTQYF.

In this sample, this clonotype turned up a few times. This chain uses TRBV7-2 with TRBJ2-7; 9 bases map to TRBD1. The germline V gene encodes CDR1 SGHTA and CDR2 FQGNSA. The CDR3 totals 15 residues. The junction had 3 bases not matched to a gene; V was cut back by 1 base and J by 2 bases. CDR3 sequence: CASSLEGQGTYEQYF. CDR3 DNA sequence: TGTGCCAGCAGCTTAGAGGGACAGGGTACCTACGAGCAGTACTTC.

This clonotype came up a few times. The rearrangement links TRBV11-2 to TRBJ2-7; the D call may be TRBD1 or TRBD2 (6 bases each). V lost 3 bases, J lost 0 bases, and 12 bases lay in between. From germline, CDR1 is SGHAT and CDR2 FQNNGV. The CDR3 sequence is 15 residues long. The CDR3 protein is CASSFGGGSSYEQYF. CDR3 nucleotide sequence: TGTGCCAGCAGCTTCGGAGGGGGGAGCTCCTACGAGCAGTACTTC.

This clonotype showed up just a few times. The chain employs TRBV9 and TRBJ1-4, with D unclear. The CDR3 length is 15 residues. The ends were cut back, 1 base at V and 10 bases at J, with 17 bases in the middle. Germline values: CDR1 SGDLS, CDR2 YYNGEE. The CDR3 loop reads CASSVRAVSGGKLFF. The CDR3 DNA reads TGTGCCAGCAGCGTAAGGGCTGTCTCGGGAGGAAAACTGTTTTTT.

The chain links TRBV21-1 to TRBJ2-7; TRBD2, the table's D call, was not compared with the DNA. TRBV21-1 is noted as a pseudogene. CDR3 size: 15 residues. Written as DNA, the CDR3 is TGTGCCAGCAGCAAAGTCGGCGGGGTCTCCTACGAGCAGTACTTC. Translation gives CASSKVGGVSYEQYF.

CDR3 residues: CAMVSEVRPDTQYF. CDR3 in DNA: TGTGCCATGGTTAGCGAGGTCCGCCCAGATACGCAGTATTTT. The rearrangement links TRBV10-3 to TRBJ2-3, with a weak D call TRBD2 (5 bases). The length of the CDR3 is 14 residues. V was pared by 9 bases and J by 4 bases, with 17 bases between. The germline V gene encodes CDR1 ENHRY and CDR2 SYGVKD.

The chain links TRBV28 to TRBJ2-5; D perhaps matches TRBD2 (6 bases). Germline CDR1 MDHEN, CDR2 SYDVKM. The CDR3 spans 14 residues. Trimming pared 7 bases from V and 6 bases from J, leaving 18 bases between. The CDR3 DNA follows: TGTGCCAGCAACCAGCGGGTATTGACCAAGACCCAGTACTTC. It yields the protein CASNQRVLTKTQYF.

This clonotype was observed a handful of times. The J gene is TRBJ1-1, the V gene TRBV7-9; D may be TRBD1 (5 bases). CDR3 size: 14 residues. Deletions cut 1 base from V and 4 bases from J, with 10 bases between. Germline V gene data show CDR1 as SEHNR and CDR2 as FQNEAQ (reference sequence). In DNA form, the CDR3 reads TGTGCCAGCAGCTTAGGAGCGGGGACCACTGAAGCTTTCTTT. Amino acids: CASSLGAGTTEAFF.

The V gene is TRBV3-1, the J gene TRBJ1-2; D gene uncertain. V was cut by 0 bases and J by 6 bases, with 11 bases left in between. The length of the CDR3 is 14 residues. The germline CDR1 and CDR2 sequences are LGHDT and YNNKEL (reference sequence). The CDR3 sequence: CASSQDMVGDGYTF. The CDR3 nucleotides read TGTGCCAGCAGCCAAGATATGGTTGGAGATGGCTACACCTTC. Variable domain in full (rest from reference TRBV3-1 and TRBJ1-2): DTAVSQTPKYLVTQMGNDKSIKCEQNLGHDTMYWYKQDSKKFLKIMFSYNNKELIINETVPNRFSPKSPDKAHLNLHINSLELGDSAVYFCASSQDMVGDGYTFGSGTRLTVV.

The rearrangement links TRBV6-6 to TRBJ1-6; no clear D. In germline, CDR1 is MNHNY, CDR2 SVGAGI (reference sequence). The CDR3 runs 15 residues. Trimming stripped 2 bases from V and 7 bases from J, with 12 bases between. CDR3 in amino acids: CASSYEGRSNSPLHF. The CDR3 nucleotides are TGTGCCAGCAGTTACGAAGGACGGTCAAATTCACCCCTCCACTTT.

The chain links TRBV18 to TRBJ2-1; TRBD2 aligns across 11 bases. CDR1 KGHSH and CDR2 LQKENI come from the germline V gene. The CDR3 runs 15 residues. After removal of 3 bases from V and 9 bases from J, the junction contained 7 bases not matched to a gene. The CDR3: CASSPGTSGGSEQFF. The CDR3 nucleotides are TGTGCCAGCTCACCGGGGACTAGCGGAGGGAGTGAGCAGTTCTTC.

The chain uses TRBV5-1 and TRBJ1-6; a possible D gene is TRBD1 (6 bases). V lost 0 bases, J lost 7 bases, and 11 bases lay in between. Germline V gene lookup returns CDR1 SGHRS and CDR2 YFSETQ. The CDR3 extends over 15 amino acids. For the CDR3, the DNA is TGCGCCAGCAGCTTGGCGGGGGCAGTGAATTCACCCCTCCACTTT. This translates into CASSLAGAVNSPLHF. Filled out from reference TRBV5-1 and TRBJ1-6, the complete variable domain reads KAGVTQTPRYLIKTRGQQVTLSCSPISGHRSVSWYQQTPGQGLQFLFEYFSETQRNKGNFPGRFSGRQFSNSRSEMNVSTLELGDSALYLCASSLAGAVNSPLHFGNGTRLTVT.

The chain recombines TRBV7-2 with TRBJ2-5, with TRBD2 matching 9 bases. J lost 4 bases, V lost 5 bases, and 8 bases had no gene match. This CDR3 has 15 amino acids. Germline CDR1 is SGHTA and CDR2 is FQGNSA. In DNA form, the CDR3 reads TGTGCCAGCAGCCGGATAGCGGGAGTCCCAGAGACCCAGTACTTC. This translates into CASSRIAGVPETQYF.

The V and J genes are TRBV13 and TRBJ2-5, with D perhaps TRBD1 or TRBD2 (6 bases each). CDR1 is PRHDT, CDR2 FYEKMQ, per germline (reference sequence). V was clipped by 7 bases and J by 6 bases, with 30 bases between them. The CDR3 is made up of 18 amino acids. CDR3 residues: CASTNLDFGGPNMKTQYF. The CDR3 nucleotides are TGTGCCAGCACGAACTTGGATTTTGGGGGGCCGAATATGAAGACCCAGTACTTC.

V and J are TRBV7-7 and TRBJ2-1; 12 bases map to TRBD2. The CDR3 is 18 amino acids. The V gene's germline CDR1 is SSHAT and CDR2 FNYEAQ (reference sequence). The V and J ends lost 5 bases and 4 bases, in that order; junction bases with no gene match: 12. The CDR3 protein is CASSAGLAGIGVYNEQFF. For the CDR3, the DNA is TGTGCCAGCAGCGCTGGACTAGCGGGAATCGGGGTGTACAATGAGCAGTTCTTC. Complete variable domain (other parts from reference TRBV7-7 and TRBJ2-1): GAGVSQSPRYKVTKRGQDVTLRCDPISSHATLYWYQQALGQGPEFLTYFNYEAQPDKSGLPSDRFSAERPEGSISTLTIQRTEQRDSAMYRCASSAGLAGIGVYNEQFFGPGTRLTVL.

The V and J genes are TRBV30 and TRBJ2-3; D unclear. The CDR3 consists of 11 residues. Trimming shortened V by 4 bases and J by 12 bases, and 14 bases separated the two germline ends. Germline V gene sequence: CDR1 GTSNPN, CDR2 SVGIG (reference sequence). CDR3 bases: TGTGCCTGGAACCTAGGAGACCCCCAGTATTTT. Residues: CAWNLGDPQYF.

This sequence joins TRBV9 and TRBJ2-3; 8 nucleotides agree with TRBD1. V trimming: 4 bases; J trimming: 1 base; junction bases outside the gene matches: 8. The CDR3 contains 16 residues. Germline V gene data show CDR1 as SGDLS and CDR2 as YYNGEE. The CDR3 protein is CASSSRTGLGTDTQYF. The CDR3 nucleotides read TGTGCCAGCAGCTCCCGGACAGGGCTTGGCACAGATACGCAGTATTTT.

The chain combines TRBV20-1 with TRBJ2-3; TRBD2 aligns across 9 bases. Per germline, CDR1 DFQATT and CDR2 SNEGSKA (reference sequence). V lost 3 bases to trimming and J lost 4 bases; unmatched junction nucleotides: 11. The CDR3 sequence is 16 residues long. The CDR3 DNA reads as TGCAGTGCTAGGAGCCCCAGCGGGGGGTCCCCAGATACGCAGTATTTT. Translated, it gives CSARSPSGGSPDTQYF.